This T cell receptor (beta chain) was recorded in a study of human T cells and chemical hapten exposure (dated by TCRdb to the early 2020s). About the investigation overall: Libraries were pooled for sequencing, and per-sample TCR yields varied mainly because of small differences in library volumes within the pool. Peripheral blood TCR repertoire changes were tracked in vivo in alopecia patients during primary and secondary sensitization to the hapten diphenylcyclopropenone (DPC).

Overall study outcomes, separate from this receptor: Repeated subsampling changed both the strength of the expansion versus patch-test correlation and the threshold at which that correlation became significant. DPC sensitization did not change how many TCRs were above 1 in 1000 frequency, and no evidence was found of alterations in global repertoire structure.

The germline V gene encodes CDR1 SGHRS and CDR2 YFSETQ. Deletion took 0 bases off V and 3 bases off J, with a span of 9 bases between the germline ends. Spanning cysteine to phenylalanine, the CDR3 consists of 15 amino acids. Only the CDR3 part of the read is kept: 45 bases, read in frame from the first base. Library preparation attached unique molecular identifiers to individual cDNA molecules for quantitative, reproducible TCR counting. Each blood RNA sample was used to sequence both TCR alpha and TCR beta chains. In the paper's pipeline: A median of about 87,000 TCRs per sample was observed, with a range of about 20,000 to 750,000. V, J and CDR3 annotation of the TCR reads was carried out using the Decombinator software suite. To make PS versus PT1 abundance plots, every sample was subsampled to the same number of TCRs (28,000). Expanded TCRs were defined as absent before sensitization and observed at least eight times at the 2-week time point. The public reads were reprocessed in TCRdb via fastp at Q25 and MiXCR, keeping in-frame beta chains. Rows merge per CDR3 protein into single entries with the most common DNA and genes. In this record, the V and J calls reflect TCRdb's handling and not the investigators' own analysis. This sample holds around 120,000 distinct CDR3 sequences; 8.5% to 9% were observed only once. Just over 1.4% of the sample goes to the ten largest clones.

This clonotype has only a few counts. The clone's antigen remains unknown. Qualities for individual bases were not recorded, and no much larger clone is one base off. Total RNA was isolated from unfractionated whole blood collected in Tempus Blood RNA tubes. Five healthy volunteers acted as controls for TCR sequencing and had blood drawn at day 0, 2 weeks and 6 weeks. This clonotype originated in a human donor in good health. Some clones in this sample may be carry-over from other donors' samples. Donor details come from another sample of the same person, matched by shared clones. Sequences were obtained from whole blood. The sequence is built from TRBV5-1 and TRBJ2-2; the D gene lacks a confident call. The DNA sequence follows: TGCGCCAGCAGCTTGGACGTCAGTTACACCGGGGAGCTGTTTTTT. This yields the protein CASSLDVSYTGELFF.